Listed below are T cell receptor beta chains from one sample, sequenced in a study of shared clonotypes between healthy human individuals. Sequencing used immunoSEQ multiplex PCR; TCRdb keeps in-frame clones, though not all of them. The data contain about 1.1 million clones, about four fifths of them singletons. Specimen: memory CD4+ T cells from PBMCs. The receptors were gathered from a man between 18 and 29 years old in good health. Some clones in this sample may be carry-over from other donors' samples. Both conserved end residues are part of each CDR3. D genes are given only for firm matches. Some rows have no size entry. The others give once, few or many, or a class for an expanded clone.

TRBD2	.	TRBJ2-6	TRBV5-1	CASSGGLAGGAGANVLTF	TGCGCCAGCAGCGGGGGACTAGCGGGAGGTGCTGGGGCCAACGTCCTGACTTTC
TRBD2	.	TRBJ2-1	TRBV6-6	CASIDKAGGSYNEQFF	TGTGCCAGCATAGATAAAGCGGGAGGGTCCTACAATGAGCAGTTCTTC
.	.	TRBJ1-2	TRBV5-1	CASSENSYGYTF	TGCGCCAGCAGCGAAAACAGCTATGGCTACACCTTC
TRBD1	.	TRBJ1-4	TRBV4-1	CASSQDGTGFGEKLFF	TGCGCCAGCAGCCAAGACGGGACAGGGTTCGGTGAAAAACTGTTTTTT
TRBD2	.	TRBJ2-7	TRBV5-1	CASTRDYLSYEQYF	TGCGCCAGCACCCGGGACTACCTTTCCTACGAGCAGTACTTC
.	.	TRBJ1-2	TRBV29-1	CSPGPQSLNYGYTF	TGCAGCCCCGGCCCGCAAAGTCTCAACTATGGCTACACCTTC
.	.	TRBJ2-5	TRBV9	CASSVAGEGRETQYF	TGTGCCAGCAGCGTAGCAGGGGAGGGACGGGAGACCCAGTACTTC
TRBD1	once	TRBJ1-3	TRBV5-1	CASSLAGTDAGNTIYF	TGCGCCAGCAGCTTGGCTGGGACAGATGCTGGAAACACCATATATTTT
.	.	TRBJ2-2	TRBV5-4	CASSWSSAGSTGELFF	TGTGCCAGCAGCTGGAGCTCAGCGGGCAGCACCGGGGAGCTGTTTTTT
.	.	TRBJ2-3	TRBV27	CASSLGPRKTDTQYF	TGTGCCAGCAGTTTAGGCCCCAGGAAGACAGATACGCAGTATTTT
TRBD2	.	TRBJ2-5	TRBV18	CASSPTGTREETQYF	TGTGCCAGCTCACCGACCGGGACTAGAGAAGAGACCCAGTACTTC
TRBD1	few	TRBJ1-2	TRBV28	CASSSLGQFYGYTF	TGTGCCAGCAGTTCCCTGGGACAGTTCTATGGCTACACCTTC
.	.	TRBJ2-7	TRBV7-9	CASSPRGASYEQYF	TGTGCCAGCTCCCCCCGGGGGGCCTCCTACGAGCAGTACTTC
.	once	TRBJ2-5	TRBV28	CASSLVGAETQYF	TGTGCCAGCAGTTTAGTAGGGGCAGAGACCCAGTACTTC
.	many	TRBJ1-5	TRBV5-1	CASSYGGLGQPQHF	TGCGCCAGCAGCTATGGGGGGCTGGGTCAGCCCCAGCATTTT
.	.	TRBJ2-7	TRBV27	CASTIPYEQYF	TGTGCCAGCACTATCCCCTACGAGCAGTACTTC
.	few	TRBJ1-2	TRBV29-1	CSVEDRPEDGYTF	TGCAGCGTTGAAGATCGGCCCGAGGATGGCTACACCTTC
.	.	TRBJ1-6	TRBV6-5	CASSYSGRAYSPLHF	TGTGCCAGCAGTTATTCGGGACGGGCCTATTCACCCCTCCACTTT
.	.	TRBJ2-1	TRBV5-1	CASSWEDVADEQFF	TGCGCCAGCAGCTGGGAGGATGTAGCGGATGAGCAGTTCTTC
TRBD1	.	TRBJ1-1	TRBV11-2	CASTKDRALNTEAFF	TGTGCCAGCACCAAGGACAGGGCGTTGAACACTGAAGCTTTCTTT
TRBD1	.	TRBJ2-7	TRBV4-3	CASSQEWDRGIGEQYF	TGCGCCAGCAGCCAAGAGTGGGACAGGGGGATTGGCGAGCAGTACTTC
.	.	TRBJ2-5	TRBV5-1	CASSSQGLLQETQYF	TGCGCCAGCAGCTCCCAGGGACTCCTCCAAGAGACCCAGTACTTC
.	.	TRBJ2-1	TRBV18	CASSPPLMTTGYNEQFF	TGTGCCAGCTCACCACCGTTAATGACAACTGGGTACAATGAGCAGTTCTTC
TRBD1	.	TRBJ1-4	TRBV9	CASSVSQGASGEKLFF	TGTGCCAGCAGCGTAAGTCAGGGGGCGAGCGGAGAAAAACTGTTTTTT
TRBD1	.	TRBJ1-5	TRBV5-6	CASSHGTGENQPQHF	TGTGCCAGCAGCCATGGGACAGGAGAAAATCAGCCCCAGCATTTT
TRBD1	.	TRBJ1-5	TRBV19	CASSGTVRNRDQPQHF	TGTGCCAGTAGTGGGACAGTACGGAATAGGGATCAGCCCCAGCATTTT
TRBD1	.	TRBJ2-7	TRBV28	CASSSSAGTGIPYEQYF	TGTGCCAGCAGTTCCTCGGCCGGGACAGGGATACCTTACGAGCAGTACTTC
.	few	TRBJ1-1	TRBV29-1	CSVDNGGNAFF	TGCAGCGTTGATAATGGAGGGAACGCTTTCTTT
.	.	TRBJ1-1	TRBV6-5	CASSYSRAGMNTEAFF	TGTGCCAGCAGTTACTCGCGGGCAGGGATGAACACTGAAGCTTTCTTT
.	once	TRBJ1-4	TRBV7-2	CASSPLRGDREKLFF	TGTGCCAGCAGCCCTCTTCGCGGGGATCGGGAAAAACTGTTTTTT
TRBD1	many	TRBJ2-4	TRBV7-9	CASSLGDRGNIQYF	TGTGCCAGCAGCTTAGGGGACAGGGGTAACATTCAGTACTTC
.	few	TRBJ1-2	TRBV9	CASSVAGRGTYGYTF	TGTGCCAGCAGCGTAGCCGGGAGGGGGACGTATGGCTACACCTTC
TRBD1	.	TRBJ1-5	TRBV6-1	CASSPGQGNQPQHF	TGTGCCAGCAGCCCGGGACAGGGGAATCAGCCCCAGCATTTT
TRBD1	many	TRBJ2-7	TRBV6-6	CASRKDRGSSYEQYF	TGTGCCAGCAGGAAAGACAGGGGATCATCCTACGAGCAGTACTTC
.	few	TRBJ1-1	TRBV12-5	CASGSTWGTEAFF	TGTGCTAGTGGTTCGACTTGGGGCACTGAAGCTTTCTTT
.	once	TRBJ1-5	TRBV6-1	CASSEIGGQVNQPQHF	TGTGCCAGCAGTGAAATAGGCGGGCAGGTAAATCAGCCCCAGCATTTT
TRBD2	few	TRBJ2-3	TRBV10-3	CAISESGRESDTQYF	TGTGCCATCAGTGAGTCCGGGCGGGAGTCGGATACGCAGTATTTT
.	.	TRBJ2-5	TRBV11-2	CASSPGSGQVSGETQYF	TGTGCCAGCAGCCCCGGTAGCGGACAGGTATCGGGGGAGACCCAGTACTTC
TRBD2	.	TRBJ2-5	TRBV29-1	CSVGVAGGSETQYF	TGCAGCGTTGGAGTAGCGGGAGGGTCAGAGACCCAGTACTTC
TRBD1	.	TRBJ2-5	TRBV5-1	CASSQPGQGEETQYF	TGCGCCAGCAGCCAGCCGGGACAGGGAGAAGAGACCCAGTACTTC
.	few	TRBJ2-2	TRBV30	CARGTGKDVGELFF	TGTGCCCGGGGAACAGGGAAAGATGTCGGGGAGCTGTTTTTT
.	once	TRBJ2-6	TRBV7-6	CASSLRNPDSGANVLTF	TGTGCCAGCAGCTTAAGGAACCCCGACTCTGGGGCCAACGTCCTGACTTTC